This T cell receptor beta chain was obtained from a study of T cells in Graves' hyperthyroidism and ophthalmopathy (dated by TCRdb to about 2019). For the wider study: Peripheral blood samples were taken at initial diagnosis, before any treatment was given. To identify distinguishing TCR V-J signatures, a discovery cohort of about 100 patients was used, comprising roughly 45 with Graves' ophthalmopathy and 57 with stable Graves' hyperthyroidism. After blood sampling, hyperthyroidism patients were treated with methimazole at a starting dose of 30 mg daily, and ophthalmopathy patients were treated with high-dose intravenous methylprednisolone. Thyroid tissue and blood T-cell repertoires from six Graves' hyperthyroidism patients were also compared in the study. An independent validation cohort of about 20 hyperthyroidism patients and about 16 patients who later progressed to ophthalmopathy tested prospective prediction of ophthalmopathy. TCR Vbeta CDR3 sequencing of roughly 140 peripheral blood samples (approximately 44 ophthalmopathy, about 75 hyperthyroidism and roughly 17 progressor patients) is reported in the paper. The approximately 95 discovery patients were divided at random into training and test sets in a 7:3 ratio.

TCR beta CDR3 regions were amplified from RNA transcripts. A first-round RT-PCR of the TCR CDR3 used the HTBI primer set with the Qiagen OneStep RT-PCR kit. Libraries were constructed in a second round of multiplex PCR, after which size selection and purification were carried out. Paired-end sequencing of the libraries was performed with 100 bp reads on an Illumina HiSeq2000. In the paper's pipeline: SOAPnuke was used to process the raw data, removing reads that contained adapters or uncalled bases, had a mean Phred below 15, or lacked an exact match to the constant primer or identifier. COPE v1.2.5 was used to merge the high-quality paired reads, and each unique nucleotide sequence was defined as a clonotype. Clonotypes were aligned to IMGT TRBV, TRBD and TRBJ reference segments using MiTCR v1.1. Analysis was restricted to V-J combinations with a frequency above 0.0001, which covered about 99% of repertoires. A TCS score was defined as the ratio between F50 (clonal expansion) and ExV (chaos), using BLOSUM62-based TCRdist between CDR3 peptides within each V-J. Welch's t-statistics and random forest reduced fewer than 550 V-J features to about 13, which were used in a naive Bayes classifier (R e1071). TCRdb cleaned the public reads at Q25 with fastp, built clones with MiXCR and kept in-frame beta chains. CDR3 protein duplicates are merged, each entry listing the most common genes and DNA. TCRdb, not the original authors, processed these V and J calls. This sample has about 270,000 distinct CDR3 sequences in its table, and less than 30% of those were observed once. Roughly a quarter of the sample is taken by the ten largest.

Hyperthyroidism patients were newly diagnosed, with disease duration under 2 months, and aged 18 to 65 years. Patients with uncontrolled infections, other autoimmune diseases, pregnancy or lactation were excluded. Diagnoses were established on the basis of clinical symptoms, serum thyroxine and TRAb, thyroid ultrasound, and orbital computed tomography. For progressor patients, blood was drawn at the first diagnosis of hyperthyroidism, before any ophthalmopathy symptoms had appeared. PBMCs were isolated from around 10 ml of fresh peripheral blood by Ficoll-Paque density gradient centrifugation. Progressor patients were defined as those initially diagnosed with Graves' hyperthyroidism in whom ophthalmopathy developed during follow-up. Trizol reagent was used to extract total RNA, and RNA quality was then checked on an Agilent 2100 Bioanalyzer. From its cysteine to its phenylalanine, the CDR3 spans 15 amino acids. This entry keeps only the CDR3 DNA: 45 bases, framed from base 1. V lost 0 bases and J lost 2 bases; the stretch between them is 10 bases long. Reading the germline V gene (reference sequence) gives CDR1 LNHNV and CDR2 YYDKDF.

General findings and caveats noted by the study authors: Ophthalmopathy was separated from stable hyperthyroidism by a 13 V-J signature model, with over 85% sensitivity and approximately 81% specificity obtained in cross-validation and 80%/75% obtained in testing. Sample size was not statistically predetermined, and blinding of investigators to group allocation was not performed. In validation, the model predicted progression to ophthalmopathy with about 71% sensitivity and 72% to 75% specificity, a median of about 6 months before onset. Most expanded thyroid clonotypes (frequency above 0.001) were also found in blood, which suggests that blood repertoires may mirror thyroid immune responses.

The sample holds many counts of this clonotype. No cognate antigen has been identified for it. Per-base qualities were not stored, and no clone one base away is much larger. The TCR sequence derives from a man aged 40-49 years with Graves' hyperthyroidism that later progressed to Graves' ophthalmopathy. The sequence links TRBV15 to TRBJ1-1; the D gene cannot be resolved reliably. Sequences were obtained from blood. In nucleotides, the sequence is TGTGCCACCAGCAGAGAAGGGTCCCATAACACTGAAGCTTTCTTT. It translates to CATSREGSHNTEAFF.